Listed below are T cell receptor beta chains from one sample, sequenced in a study of cytomegalovirus exposure and HLA in healthy donors. Sequenced by immunoSEQ multiplex PCR; TCRdb stores in-frame clones only, minus some. The table lists about 95,000 clones, approximately 80% of them singletons. The sample was PBMCs. These receptors were collected from a woman between 40 and 55 years old in good health and CMV-seropositive. Each CDR3 is given with its conserved first and last residue. D genes are given only for firm matches. Expanded clones are given a class, and other clones once, few, many or no size at all.

V gene	D gene	CDR3 length	clone size	J gene	CDR3 DNA	CDR3 protein
TRBV28	-	15	-	TRBJ2-7	TGTGCCAGCAGTAAAGCACGGACGGGGTTCTACGAGCAGTACTTC	CASSKARTGFYEQYF
TRBV5-8	TRBD2	16	-	TRBJ2-2	TGTGCCAGCAGCAAAACTAGCGGGAGGGTCTCCGGGGAGCTGTTTTTT	CASSKTSGRVSGELFF
TRBV9	TRBD1	12	-	TRBJ1-2	TGTGCCAGTTCAACAGGGGCACGAGGCTACACCTTC	CASSTGARGYTF
TRBV9	-	17	-	TRBJ2-1	TGTGCCAGCAGCGGTGGGAGCGGTGGGAGCTCCTACAATGAGCAGTTCTTC	CASSGGSGGSSYNEQFF
TRBV6-4	TRBD2	15	-	TRBJ2-7	TGTGCCAGCAGTTTACTAGCGGGAGGGCCCTACGAGCAGTACTTC	CASSLLAGGPYEQYF
TRBV5-6	TRBD1	16	-	TRBJ2-1	TGTGCCAGCAGCTCGCAGTGGGCAGGGGGTTTGTATGAGCAGTTCTTC	CASSSQWAGGLYEQFF
TRBV6-1	-	12	-	TRBJ2-7	TGTGCCAGCAGTGGTAGTACCTACGAGCAGTACTTC	CASSGSTYEQYF
TRBV5-1	-	13	once	TRBJ2-7	TGCGCCAGCAGCTTGGCGGCTAGCTACGAGCAGTACTTC	CASSLAASYEQYF
TRBV18	-	13	few	TRBJ2-1	TGTGCCAGCTCACCTTCTCAGGGCAATGAGCAGTTCTTC	CASSPSQGNEQFF
TRBV2	-	12	once	TRBJ2-1	TGTGCCAGCAACCAGGGGGGCAATGAGCAGTTCTTC	CASNQGGNEQFF
TRBV7-6	TRBD1	15	-	TRBJ2-5	TGTGCCAGCAGCTTATGGACAGGGGGAGGAGAGACCCAGTACTTC	CASSLWTGGGETQYF
TRBV7-2	TRBD1	14	few	TRBJ1-1	TGTGCCAGCAGCCCGGGACAGGGGAGAACTGAAGCTTTCTTT	CASSPGQGRTEAFF
TRBV5-8	TRBD2	14	-	TRBJ2-7	TGTGCCAGCAGGGGACTAGCGGCACTTTACGAGCAGTACTTC	CASRGLAALYEQYF
TRBV6-1	TRBD2	13	-	TRBJ2-7	TGTGCCAGCAAGAGCGGGAGTTTCTACGAGCAGTACTTC	CASKSGSFYEQYF
TRBV5-1	TRBD2	13	-	TRBJ2-5	TGCGCCAGCAGCACCGGGGGGGCGGAGACCCAGTACTTC	CASSTGGAETQYF
TRBV7-9	-	16	few	TRBJ2-3	TGTGCCAGCAGCTCAGCCCCCAGCGATCGCACAGATACGCAGTATTTT	CASSSAPSDRTDTQYF
TRBV5-5	-	15	-	TRBJ2-7	TGTGCCAGCAGCCCGTCTGATTTCGGCTCCTACGAGCAGTACTTC	CASSPSDFGSYEQYF
TRBV28	TRBD1	15	-	TRBJ1-6	TGTGCCAGCAGTGCCTCGGACAGGGATTTTTCACCCCTCCACTTT	CASSASDRDFSPLHF
TRBV7-2	TRBD2	15	-	TRBJ2-1	TGTGCCAGCAGCCCGAGACTAGTCGGGGGGGATGAGCAGTTCTTC	CASSPRLVGGDEQFF
TRBV6-1	-	11	-	TRBJ1-1	TGTGCCAGCAGTTCACGGTTTGAAGCTTTCTTT	CASSSRFEAFF
TRBV7-9	-	12	-	TRBJ2-5	TGTTCCAGCAGCACAATACAAGAGACCCAGTACTTC	CSSSTIQETQYF
TRBV6-5	-	14	-	TRBJ2-2	TGTGCCAGCAGTTCCTCCCAGTACACCGGGGAGCTGTTTTTT	CASSSSQYTGELFF
TRBV9	-	15	-	TRBJ2-1	TGTGCCAGCAGCGACACTAGACATTCCTACAATGAGCAGTTCTTC	CASSDTRHSYNEQFF
TRBV6-5	-	13	-	TRBJ2-7	TGTGCCAGTCGCACCCGACAGACCTACGAGCAGTACTTC	CASRTRQTYEQYF
TRBV6-1	TRBD1	15	-	TRBJ2-4	TGCGCCAGCAGTGAAGCACCCGACAGGGTCTGGTTTCAGTACTTC	CASSEAPDRVWFQYF
TRBV6-1	TRBD1	15	-	TRBJ2-7	TGTGCCAGCAGTGCACCAGACAGGGGTTCCTACGAGCAGTACTTC	CASSAPDRGSYEQYF
TRBV21-1	-	20	-	TRBJ2-6	TGTGCCAGCAGCAAACTTGGCTCACCAGCGTCTAAATCTGGGGCCAACGTCCTGACTTTC	CASSKLGSPASKSGANVLTF
TRBV10-3	TRBD1	15	-	TRBJ1-1	TGTGCCATCAGTTCACAACAGGGGGCAGGAACTGAAGCTTTCTTT	CAISSQQGAGTEAFF
TRBV5-5	-	16	-	TRBJ1-5	TGTGCCAGCAGCTTGGCCAGGGCAGCTAGCAATCAGCCCCAGCATTTT	CASSLARAASNQPQHF
TRBV5-1	TRBD1	15	once	TRBJ2-1	TGCGCCAGCAGCACCCGGGACAGGGTTGATAATGAGCAGTTCTTC	CASSTRDRVDNEQFF
TRBV4-1	TRBD1	16	-	TRBJ2-1	TGCGCCAGCAGCCAAGAATCAGGGGGCGCTTACAATGAGCAGTTCTTC	CASSQESGGAYNEQFF
TRBV6-1	TRBD2	15	-	TRBJ2-2	TGTGCCAGCAGTGGGACTAGCGATCACACCGGGGAGCTGTTTTTT	CASSGTSDHTGELFF
TRBV28	TRBD2	15	-	TRBJ2-7	TGTGCCAGCAGTTTAGGACTAGCGGGGGCTCCGTGGCAGTACTTC	CASSLGLAGAPWQYF
TRBV28	-	18	-	TRBJ2-3	TGTGCCAGCAGTTTAAGCCTCGGACTGGCAGGGGGCACAGATACGCAGTATTTT	CASSLSLGLAGGTDTQYF
TRBV7-9	-	16	-	TRBJ2-5	TGTGCCAGCAGCTTAGCGGATAAGACGGGACAAGAGACCCAGTACTTC	CASSLADKTGQETQYF
TRBV11-2	-	12	few	TRBJ2-5	TGTGCCAGCAGCACCGACTCGGGGACCCAGTACTTC	CASSTDSGTQYF
TRBV7-5	-	20	-	TRBJ1-5	TGTGCCAGAAGCTTAACCCATCGGGGTTCTGAGATTTATAGCAATCAGCCCCAGCATTTT	CARSLTHRGSEIYSNQPQHF
TRBV6-5	-	15	-	TRBJ2-3	TGTGCCAGCAGTTACTCGGGGGCTAGCACAGATACGCAGTATTTT	CASSYSGASTDTQYF
TRBV7-9	TRBD2	17	-	TRBJ2-4	TGTGCCAGCAGCTTAGTGACTAGCGGGGTAGCCAAAAACATTCAGTACTTC	CASSLVTSGVAKNIQYF
TRBV9	-	15	-	TRBJ2-1	TGTGCCAGCAGCGTAGGGAGCCACCTAGTACATGAGCAGTTCTTC	CASSVGSHLVHEQFF
TRBV28	TRBD1	15	-	TRBJ2-7	TGTGCCAGCAGTAGACCCTCCGACAGGGTGGGCGAGCAGTACTTC	CASSRPSDRVGEQYF
TRBV25-1	-	16	-	TRBJ2-1	TGTGCCAGCAGTGAAGATGAGTTTCTCTCCTACAATGAGCAGTTCTTC	CASSEDEFLSYNEQFF